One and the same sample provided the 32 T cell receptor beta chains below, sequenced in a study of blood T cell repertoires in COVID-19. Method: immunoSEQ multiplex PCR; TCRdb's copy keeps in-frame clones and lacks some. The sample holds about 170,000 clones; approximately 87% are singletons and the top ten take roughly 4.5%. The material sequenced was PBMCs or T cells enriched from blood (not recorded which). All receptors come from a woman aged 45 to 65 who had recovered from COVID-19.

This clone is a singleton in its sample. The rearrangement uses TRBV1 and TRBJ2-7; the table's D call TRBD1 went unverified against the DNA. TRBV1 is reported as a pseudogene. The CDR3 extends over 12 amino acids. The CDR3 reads CTSSGDSAEQYV. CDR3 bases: TGCACCAGCAGCGGAGACAGTGCCGAGCAGTACGTC.

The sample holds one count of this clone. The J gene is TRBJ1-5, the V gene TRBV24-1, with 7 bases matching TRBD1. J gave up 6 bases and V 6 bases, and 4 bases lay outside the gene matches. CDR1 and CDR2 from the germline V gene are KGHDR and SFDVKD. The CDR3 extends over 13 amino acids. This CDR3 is CATSPQGGQPQHF. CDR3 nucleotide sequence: TGTGCCACCAGTCCCCAGGGGGGTCAGCCCCAGCATTTT.

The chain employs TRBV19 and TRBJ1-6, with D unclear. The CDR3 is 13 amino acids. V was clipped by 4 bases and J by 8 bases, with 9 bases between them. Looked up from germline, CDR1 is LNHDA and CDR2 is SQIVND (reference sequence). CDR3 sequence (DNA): TGTGCCAGTAGTACGGGGATTTATTCACCCCTCCACTTT. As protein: CASSTGIYSPLHF.

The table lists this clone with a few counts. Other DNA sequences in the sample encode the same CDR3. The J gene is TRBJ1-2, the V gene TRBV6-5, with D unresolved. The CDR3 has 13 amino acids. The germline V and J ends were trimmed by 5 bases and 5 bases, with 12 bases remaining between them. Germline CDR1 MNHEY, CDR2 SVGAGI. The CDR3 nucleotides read TGTGCCAGCAGTCCCCACGGCGGATATGGCTACACCTTC. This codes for CASSPHGGYGYTF.

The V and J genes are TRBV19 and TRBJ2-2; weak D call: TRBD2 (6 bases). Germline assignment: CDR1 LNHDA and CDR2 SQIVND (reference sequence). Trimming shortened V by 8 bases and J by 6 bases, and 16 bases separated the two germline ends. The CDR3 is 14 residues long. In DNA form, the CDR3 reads TGTGCCAGTCTCTCTTTTGGGGGGTCCGGGGAGCTGTTTTTT. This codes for CASLSFGGSGELFF.

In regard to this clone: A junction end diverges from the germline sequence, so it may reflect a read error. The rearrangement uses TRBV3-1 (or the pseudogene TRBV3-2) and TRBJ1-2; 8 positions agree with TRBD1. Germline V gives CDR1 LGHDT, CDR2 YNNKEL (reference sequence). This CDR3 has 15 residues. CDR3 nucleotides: TGTGCCAGCACCCAAGGGAACAGGGGGATATATGGCTACACCTTC. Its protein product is CASTQGNRGIYGYTF.

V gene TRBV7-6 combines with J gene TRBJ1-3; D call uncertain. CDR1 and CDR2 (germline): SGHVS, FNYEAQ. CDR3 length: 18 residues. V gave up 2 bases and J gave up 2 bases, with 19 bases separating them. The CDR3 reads CASSLSPVKRRAGNTIYF. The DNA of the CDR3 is TGTGCCAGCAGCTTAAGCCCCGTGAAGAGGCGCGCTGGAAACACCATATATTTT.

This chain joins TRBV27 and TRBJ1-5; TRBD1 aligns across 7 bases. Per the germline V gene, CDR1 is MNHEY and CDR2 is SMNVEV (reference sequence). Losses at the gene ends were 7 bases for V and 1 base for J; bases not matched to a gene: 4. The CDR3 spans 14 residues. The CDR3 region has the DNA TGTGCCAGCACTAAGACAGGGAGCAATCAGCCCCAGCATTTT. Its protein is CASTKTGSNQPQHF.

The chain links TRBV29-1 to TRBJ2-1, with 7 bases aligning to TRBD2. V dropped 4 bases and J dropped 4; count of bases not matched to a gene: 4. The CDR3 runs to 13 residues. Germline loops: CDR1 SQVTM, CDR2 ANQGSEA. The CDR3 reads CSVGGGAYNEQFF. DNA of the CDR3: TGCAGCGTTGGGGGAGGGGCGTACAATGAGCAGTTCTTC.

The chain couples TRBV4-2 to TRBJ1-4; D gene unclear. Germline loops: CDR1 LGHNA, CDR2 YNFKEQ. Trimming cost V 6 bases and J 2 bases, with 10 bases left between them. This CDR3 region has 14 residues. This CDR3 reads CASRYGGTNEKLFF. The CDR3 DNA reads TGTGCCAGCAGGTACGGAGGCACTAATGAAAAACTGTTTTTT.

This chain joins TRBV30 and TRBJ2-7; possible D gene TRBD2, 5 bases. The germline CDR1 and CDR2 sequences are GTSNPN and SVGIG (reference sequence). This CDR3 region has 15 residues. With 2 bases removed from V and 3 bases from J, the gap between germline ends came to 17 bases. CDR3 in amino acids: CAWSIGPGGGYEQYV. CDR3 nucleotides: TGTGCCTGGAGTATCGGGCCAGGTGGAGGCTACGAGCAGTACGTC.

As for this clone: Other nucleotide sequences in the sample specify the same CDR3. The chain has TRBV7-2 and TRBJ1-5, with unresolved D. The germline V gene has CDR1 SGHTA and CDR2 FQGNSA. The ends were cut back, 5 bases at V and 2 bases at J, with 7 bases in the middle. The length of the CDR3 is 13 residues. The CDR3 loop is CASSLRGNQPQHF. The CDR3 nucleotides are TGTGCCAGCAGCCTACGGGGCAATCAGCCCCAGCATTTT.

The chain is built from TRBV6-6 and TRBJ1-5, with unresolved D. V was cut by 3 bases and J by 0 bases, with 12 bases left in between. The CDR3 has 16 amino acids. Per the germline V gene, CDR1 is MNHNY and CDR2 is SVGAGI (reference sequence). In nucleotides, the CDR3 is TGTGCCAGCAGTTATGTATCCGGTGCTAGCAATCAGCCCCAGCATTTT. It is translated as CASSYVSGASNQPQHF.

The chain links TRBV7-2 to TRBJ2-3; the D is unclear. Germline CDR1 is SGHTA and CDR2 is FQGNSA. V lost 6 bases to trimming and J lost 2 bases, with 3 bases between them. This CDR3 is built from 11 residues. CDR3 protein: CASRYTDTQYF. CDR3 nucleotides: TGTGCCAGCAGGTACACAGATACGCAGTATTTT.

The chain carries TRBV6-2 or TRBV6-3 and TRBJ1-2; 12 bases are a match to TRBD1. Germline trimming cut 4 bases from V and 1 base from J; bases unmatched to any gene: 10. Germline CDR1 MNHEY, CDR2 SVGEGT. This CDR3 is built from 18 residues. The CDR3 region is CASSFRRDRGPNNYGYTF. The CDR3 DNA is TGTGCCAGCAGTTTTCGCCGGGACAGGGGGCCCAATAACTATGGCTACACCTTC.

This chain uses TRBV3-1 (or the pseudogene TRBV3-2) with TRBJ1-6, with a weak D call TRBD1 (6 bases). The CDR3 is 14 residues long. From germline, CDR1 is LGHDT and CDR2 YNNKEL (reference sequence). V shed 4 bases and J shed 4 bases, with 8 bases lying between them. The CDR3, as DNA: TGTGCCAGCAGCCCACAGGGTTATAATTCACCCCTCCACTTT. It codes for CASSPQGYNSPLHF.

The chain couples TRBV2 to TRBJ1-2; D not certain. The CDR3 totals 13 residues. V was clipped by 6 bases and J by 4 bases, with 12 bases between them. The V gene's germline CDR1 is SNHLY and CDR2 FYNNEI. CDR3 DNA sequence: TGTGCCAGCAGGAAGACTGTACCCTATGGCTACACCTTC. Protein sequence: CASRKTVPYGYTF. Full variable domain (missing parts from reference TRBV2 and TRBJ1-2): EPEVTQTPSHQVTQMGQEVILRCVPISNHLYFYWYRQILGQKVEFLVSFYNNEISEKSEIFDDQFSVERPDGSNFTLKIRSTKLEDSAMYFCASRKTVPYGYTFGSGTRLTVV.

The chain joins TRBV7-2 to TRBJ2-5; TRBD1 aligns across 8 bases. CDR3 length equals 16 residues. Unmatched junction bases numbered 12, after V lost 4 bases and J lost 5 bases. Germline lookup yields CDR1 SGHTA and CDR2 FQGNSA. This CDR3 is CASSSSVGTGWETQYF. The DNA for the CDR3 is TGTGCCAGCAGCTCCAGCGTCGGGACAGGCTGGGAGACCCAGTACTTC.

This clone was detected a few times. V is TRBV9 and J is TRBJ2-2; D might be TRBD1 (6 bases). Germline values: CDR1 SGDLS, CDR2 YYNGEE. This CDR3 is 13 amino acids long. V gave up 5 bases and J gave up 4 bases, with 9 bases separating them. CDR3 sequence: CASRGTLTGELFF. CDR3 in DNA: TGTGCCAGCAGAGGGACACTCACCGGGGAGCTGTTTTTT.

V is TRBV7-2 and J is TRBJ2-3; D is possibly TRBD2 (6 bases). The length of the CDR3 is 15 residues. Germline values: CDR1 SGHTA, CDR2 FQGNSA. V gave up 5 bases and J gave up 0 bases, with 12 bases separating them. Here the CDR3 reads CASSLDYLSTDTQYF. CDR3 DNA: TGTGCCAGCAGCCTGGACTACCTGAGCACAGATACGCAGTATTTT.

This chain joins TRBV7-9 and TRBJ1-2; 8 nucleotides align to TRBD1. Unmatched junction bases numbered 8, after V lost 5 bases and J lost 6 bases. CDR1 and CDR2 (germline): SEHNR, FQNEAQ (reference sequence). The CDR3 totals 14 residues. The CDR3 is CASSLGPQGDGYTF. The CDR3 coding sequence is TGTGCCAGCAGCCTCGGACCACAGGGGGATGGCTACACCTTC.

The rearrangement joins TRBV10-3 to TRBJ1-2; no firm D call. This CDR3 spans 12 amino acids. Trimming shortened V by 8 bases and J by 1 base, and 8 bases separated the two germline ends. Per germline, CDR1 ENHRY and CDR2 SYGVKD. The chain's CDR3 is CAIGTVNYGYTF. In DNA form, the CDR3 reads TGTGCCATCGGCACAGTTAACTATGGCTACACCTTC.

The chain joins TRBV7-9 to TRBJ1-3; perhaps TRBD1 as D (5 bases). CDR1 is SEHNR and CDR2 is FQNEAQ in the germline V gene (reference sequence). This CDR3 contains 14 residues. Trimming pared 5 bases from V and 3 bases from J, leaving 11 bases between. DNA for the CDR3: TGTGCCAGCAGCCCGCAGGGTGGTGGAAACACCATATATTTT. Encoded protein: CASSPQGGGNTIYF.

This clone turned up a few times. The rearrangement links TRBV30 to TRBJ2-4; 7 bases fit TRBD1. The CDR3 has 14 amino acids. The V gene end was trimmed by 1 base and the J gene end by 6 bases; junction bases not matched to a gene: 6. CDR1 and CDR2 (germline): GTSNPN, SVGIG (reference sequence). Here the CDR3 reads CAWSGDSGVNIQYF. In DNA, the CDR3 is TGTGCCTGGAGTGGGGACAGTGGAGTAAACATTCAGTACTTC.

The CDR3 DNA sequence: TGTGCCAGCAGTCGGGACAGGGCACCCAATCAGCCCCAGCATTTT. This translates into CASSRDRAPNQPQHF. This sequence joins TRBV28 and TRBJ1-5, with 9 bases that match TRBD1. This CDR3 region has 15 residues. The J segment lost 3 bases and the V segment lost 5 bases, leaving 5 bases of the junction unmatched. Germline assignment: CDR1 MDHEN and CDR2 SYDVKM.

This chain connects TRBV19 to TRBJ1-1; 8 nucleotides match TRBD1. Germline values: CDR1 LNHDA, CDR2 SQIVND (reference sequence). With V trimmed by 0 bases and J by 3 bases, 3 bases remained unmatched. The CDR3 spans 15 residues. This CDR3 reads CASSIDQGAHTEAFF. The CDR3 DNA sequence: TGTGCCAGTAGTATAGACCAGGGGGCCCACACTGAAGCTTTCTTT.

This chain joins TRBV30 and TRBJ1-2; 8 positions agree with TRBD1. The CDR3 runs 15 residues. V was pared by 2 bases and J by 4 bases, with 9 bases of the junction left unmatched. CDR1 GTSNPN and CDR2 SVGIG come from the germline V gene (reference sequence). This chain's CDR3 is CAWSRGQGRSYGYTF. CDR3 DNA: TGTGCCTGGAGTCGAGGACAGGGAAGGAGCTATGGCTACACCTTC.

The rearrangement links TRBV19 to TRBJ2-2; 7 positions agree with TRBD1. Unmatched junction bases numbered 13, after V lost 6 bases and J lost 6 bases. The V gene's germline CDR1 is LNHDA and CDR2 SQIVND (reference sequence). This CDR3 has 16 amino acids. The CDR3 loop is CASREYGNRGSGELFF. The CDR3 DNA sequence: TGTGCCAGTAGGGAGTATGGAAACAGGGGATCCGGGGAGCTGTTTTTT. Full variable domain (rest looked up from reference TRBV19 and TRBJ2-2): DGGITQSPKYLFRKEGQNVTLSCEQNLNHDAMYWYRQDPGQGLRLIYYSQIVNDFQKGDIAEGYSVSREKKESFPLTVTSAQKNPTAFYLCASREYGNRGSGELFFGEGSRLTVL.

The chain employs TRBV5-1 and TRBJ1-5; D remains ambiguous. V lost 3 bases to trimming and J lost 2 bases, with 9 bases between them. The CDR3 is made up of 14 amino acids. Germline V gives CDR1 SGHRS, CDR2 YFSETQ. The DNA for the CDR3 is TGCGCCAGCAGCTCTGACGGGGGCAATCAGCCCCAGCATTTT. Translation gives CASSSDGGNQPQHF.

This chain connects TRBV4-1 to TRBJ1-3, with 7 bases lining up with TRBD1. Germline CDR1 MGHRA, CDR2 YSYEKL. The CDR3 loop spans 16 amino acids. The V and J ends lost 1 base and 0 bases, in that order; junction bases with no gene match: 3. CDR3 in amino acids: CASSQATGASGNTIYF. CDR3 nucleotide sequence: TGCGCCAGCAGCCAAGCCACAGGGGCCTCTGGAAACACCATATATTTT.

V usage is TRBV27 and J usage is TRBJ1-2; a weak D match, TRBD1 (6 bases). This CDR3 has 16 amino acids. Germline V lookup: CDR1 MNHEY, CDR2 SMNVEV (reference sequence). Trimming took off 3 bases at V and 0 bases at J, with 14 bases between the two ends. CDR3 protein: CASSLTGFRANYGYTF. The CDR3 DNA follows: TGTGCCAGCAGTTTGACAGGTTTTCGTGCTAACTATGGCTACACCTTC.

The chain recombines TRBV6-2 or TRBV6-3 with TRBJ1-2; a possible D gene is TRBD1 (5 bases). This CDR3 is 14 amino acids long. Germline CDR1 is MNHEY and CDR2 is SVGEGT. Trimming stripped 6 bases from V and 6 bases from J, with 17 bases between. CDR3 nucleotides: TGTGCCAGCAGGTACCAGACAGCTCCCGATGGCTACACCTTC. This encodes CASRYQTAPDGYTF.